The 31 T cell receptor beta chains listed next were all sequenced from one sample in a study of radiotherapy plus CTLA-4 blockade in lung cancer. This table comes from immunoSEQ multiplex PCR, and its TCRdb copy is limited to in-frame clones, with some not included. The sample holds approximately 40,000 clones, 75% to 80% seen once. Material: peripheral blood, obtained from a patient treated with radiotherapy plus ipilimumab. The receptors were gathered from a human donor with non-small cell lung cancer whose response to radiotherapy plus ipilimumab could not be evaluated.

J is TRBJ2-3 and V is TRBV4-2; 8 bases align to TRBD2. CDR3 size: 15 residues. J was trimmed by 4 bases and V by 1 base; bases with no gene match: 4. Per germline, CDR1 LGHNA and CDR2 YNFKEQ. CDR3 protein: CASSQGAGEADTQYF. Here the CDR3 DNA reads TGTGCCAGCAGCCAAGGAGCGGGAGAGGCAGATACGCAGTATTTT.

The chain couples TRBV29-1 to TRBJ2-2, with D hard to call. The CDR3 sequence is 12 residues long. V lost 7 bases and J 5 bases, leaving 11 bases between the germline ends. The germline V gene encodes CDR1 SQVTM and CDR2 ANQGSEA. CDR3 sequence (DNA): TGCAGCGGGGCCTTTGGGACCGGGGAGCTGTTTTTT. Encoded protein: CSGAFGTGELFF.

This chain connects TRBV4-1 to TRBJ2-5; D is uncertain. Trimming stripped 1 base from V and 4 bases from J, with 4 bases between. CDR1 is MGHRA, CDR2 YSYEKL, per germline. The CDR3 consists of 12 residues. The CDR3 nucleotides are TGCGCCAGCAGCCAAGTACTAGAGACCCAGTACTTC. It is translated as CASSQVLETQYF.

The table lists this clone with a few counts. The chain recombines TRBV6-5 with TRBJ1-4; no definite D call. This CDR3 contains 14 residues. V was shortened by 0 bases and J by 5 bases, with 7 bases between the two germline ends. CDR1 and CDR2 (germline): MNHEY, SVGAGI. The CDR3, as DNA: TGTGCCAGCAGTTACTCTTTGTCAAATGAAAAACTGTTTTTT. It encodes CASSYSLSNEKLFF.

The CDR3 loop is CSARSLNEQYF. Written as DNA, the CDR3 is TGCAGTGCTAGATCCCTTAACGAGCAGTACTTC. V gene TRBV20-1 combines with J gene TRBJ2-5; D call uncertain. The J call is uncertain, as TRBJ2-7 better fits the DNA end. Germline-derived CDR1 and CDR2 are DFQATT and SNEGSKA (reference sequence). The CDR3 consists of 11 residues.

This CDR3 reads CASSTNSGGAGQFF. In DNA form, the CDR3 reads TGTGCCAGCAGTACTAACTCAGGGGGCGCGGGACAGTTCTTC. The rearrangement uses TRBV6-5 and TRBJ2-1; TRBD1 matches 8 bases. Germline lookup yields CDR1 MNHEY and CDR2 SVGAGI. The CDR3 contains 14 residues. The J segment lost 13 bases and the V segment lost 5 bases, leaving 13 bases of the junction unmatched.

This sequence joins TRBV5-1 and TRBJ2-7; no reliable D call. CDR1 SGHRS and CDR2 YFSETQ come from the germline V gene. This CDR3 region has 14 residues. V was cut by 3 bases and J by 3 bases, with 13 bases left in between. CDR3 bases: TGCGCCAGCAGCTCCCCGTCTGCGGACTACGAGCAGTACTTC. It yields the protein CASSSPSADYEQYF.

The rearrangement links TRBV5-1 to TRBJ2-1; 7 positions agree with TRBD2. The junction had 3 bases not matched to a gene; V was cut back by 0 bases and J by 6 bases. CDR1 SGHRS and CDR2 YFSETQ come from the germline V gene. The CDR3 has 14 residues. Here the CDR3 reads CASSLVGGINEQFF. DNA of the CDR3: TGCGCCAGCAGCTTGGTGGGGGGGATCAATGAGCAGTTCTTC.

This sequence joins TRBV30 and TRBJ2-1, with a weak D call TRBD2 (5 bases). The V and J ends lost 3 bases and 7 bases respectively, with 13 bases between them. The CDR3 is made up of 13 amino acids. CDR1 is GTSNPN, CDR2 SVGIG, per germline (reference sequence). The CDR3 here is CAWSWERKNEQFF. For the CDR3, the DNA is TGTGCCTGGAGCTGGGAGCGCAAAAATGAGCAGTTCTTC. The whole variable domain, filled in from reference TRBV30 and TRBJ2-1, reads SQTIHQWPATLVQPVGSPLSLECTVEGTSNPNLYWYRQAAGRGLQLLFYSVGIGQISSEVPQNLSASRPQDRQFILSSKKLLLSDSGFYLCAWSWERKNEQFFGPGTRLTVL.

This chain joins TRBV19 and TRBJ1-1, with D possibly TRBD1 on 5 matching bases. V lost 3 bases and J 1 base, leaving 12 bases between the germline ends. Germline assignment: CDR1 LNHDA and CDR2 SQIVND (reference sequence). The CDR3 loop spans 15 amino acids. DNA for the CDR3: TGTGCCAGTAGTATGGCTGGGAGGGGGAACACTGAAGCTTTCTTT. The encoded protein is CASSMAGRGNTEAFF.

J is TRBJ1-1 and V is TRBV28; weak D call: TRBD1 (5 bases). The CDR3 loop spans 13 amino acids. CDR1 is MDHEN and CDR2 is SYDVKM in the germline V gene. The germline V and J ends were trimmed by 2 bases and 3 bases, with 7 bases remaining between them. Written as DNA, the CDR3 is TGTGCCAGCAGTTTAGGAGGGGACACTGAAGCTTTCTTT. Protein product: CASSLGGDTEAFF.

This chain connects TRBV27 to TRBJ2-1; D is ambiguous. The V end lost 5 bases, the J end lost 5 bases, and 7 bases lay between the germline ends. This CDR3 contains 12 residues. Germline lookup yields CDR1 MNHEY and CDR2 SMNVEV (reference sequence). For the CDR3, the DNA is TGTGCCAGCAGTCAGATTCACAATGAGCAGTTCTTC. Protein sequence: CASSQIHNEQFF.

The chain uses TRBV5-1 and TRBJ2-4, with 7 nucleotides matching TRBD1. This CDR3 comprises 16 residues. J was trimmed by 0 bases and V by 2 bases; bases with no gene match: 5. CDR1 is SGHRS and CDR2 is YFSETQ in the germline V gene. The CDR3 region has the DNA TGCGCCAGCAGCTTCGGGACAGCTCTAGCCAAAAACATTCAGTACTTC. It specifies CASSFGTALAKNIQYF. The variable domain in full, completed from reference TRBV5-1 and TRBJ2-4, reads KAGVTQTPRYLIKTRGQQVTLSCSPISGHRSVSWYQQTPGQGLQFLFEYFSETQRNKGNFPGRFSGRQFSNSRSEMNVSTLELGDSALYLCASSFGTALAKNIQYFGAGTRLSVL.

This rearrangement joins TRBV7-8 to TRBJ2-7; D is undetermined. The germline gives CDR1 SGHVS, CDR2 FQNEAQ. The CDR3 sequence is 14 residues long. V lost 0 bases and J 0 bases, leaving 6 bases between the germline ends. The CDR3 is CASSLAGSSYEQYF. In DNA, the CDR3 is TGTGCCAGCAGCTTAGCCGGTAGCTCCTACGAGCAGTACTTC.

The chain carries TRBV5-4 and TRBJ2-3; D is ambiguous. V lost 4 bases and J lost 6, with 9 bases in between. CDR1 and CDR2 (germline): SGHNT, YYREEE (reference sequence). The CDR3 runs to 12 residues. CDR3 sequence (DNA): TGTGCCAGCAGCCCCGGTTGGGATACGCAGTATTTT. This sequence encodes CASSPGWDTQYF.

The V gene is TRBV4-3, the J gene TRBJ2-1, with 7 bases identical to TRBD1. The V and J ends lost 5 bases and 9 bases, in that order; junction bases with no gene match: 16. This CDR3 is built from 16 residues. Germline CDR1 LGHNA, CDR2 YSLEER. The CDR3 reads CASSTQGSHVYGEQFF. CDR3 DNA sequence: TGCGCCAGCAGCACACAGGGGTCCCATGTGTATGGTGAGCAGTTCTTC.

The chain employs TRBV6-5 and TRBJ2-2; D ambiguous. The CDR3 runs 15 residues. V was trimmed by 0 bases and J by 6 bases, leaving 11 bases between them. Per germline, CDR1 MNHEY and CDR2 SVGAGI. CDR3 nucleotide sequence: TGTGCCAGCAGTTACTCGAACTTCTTGGCCGGGGAGCTGTTTTTT. Translation gives CASSYSNFLAGELFF.

The chain has TRBV28 and TRBJ2-5; D gene unclear. The germline V gene has CDR1 MDHEN and CDR2 SYDVKM. This CDR3 spans 10 amino acids. V lost 7 bases, J lost 5 bases, and 5 bases lay in between. CDR3 coding DNA: TGTGCCAGCATGAGCGAGACCCAGTACTTC. Translated: CASMSETQYF.

The chain carries TRBV5-1 and TRBJ2-7; TRBD2 matches at 10 bases. The V and J ends lost 3 bases and 0 bases, in that order; junction bases with no gene match: 3. The CDR3 totals 15 residues. Germline CDR1 is SGHRS and CDR2 is YFSETQ. The CDR3 reads CASSWGTSDSYEQYF. CDR3 bases: TGCGCCAGCAGCTGGGGGACTAGCGACTCCTACGAGCAGTACTTC. Full variable domain (rest looked up from reference TRBV5-1 and TRBJ2-7): KAGVTQTPRYLIKTRGQQVTLSCSPISGHRSVSWYQQTPGQGLQFLFEYFSETQRNKGNFPGRFSGRQFSNSRSEMNVSTLELGDSALYLCASSWGTSDSYEQYFGPGTRLTVT.

The rearrangement links TRBV29-1 to TRBJ1-1; maybe TRBD1 (6 bases). CDR3 length: 14 residues. Germline values: CDR1 SQVTM, CDR2 ANQGSEA. The ends were cut back, 5 bases at V and 1 base at J, with 14 bases in the middle. In nucleotides, the CDR3 is TGCAGCGTTTTGGACGGGGGGCCGAACACTGAAGCTTTCTTT. It specifies CSVLDGGPNTEAFF.

The chain couples TRBV6-4 to TRBJ2-7; a weak D match, TRBD2 (5 bases). The V and J ends lost 5 bases and 2 bases respectively, with 16 bases between them. The CDR3 covers 15 residues. CDR1 and CDR2 from the germline V gene are MRHNA and SNTAGT. DNA for the CDR3: TGTGCCAGCAGTCTGGTCGGAGCGGCGGCCTACGAGCAGTACTTC. Encoded protein: CASSLVGAAAYEQYF.

The chain carries TRBV30 and TRBJ2-3; 11 bases line up with TRBD2. This CDR3 is built from 14 residues. V gave up 3 bases and J gave up 4 bases; unmatched junction bases: 3. Germline values: CDR1 GTSNPN, CDR2 SVGIG (reference sequence). The CDR3 DNA reads TGTGCCTGGAGGTTTAGCGGGGGGGCAGATACGCAGTATTTT. It yields the protein CAWRFSGGADTQYF.

The chain joins TRBV2 to TRBJ2-5; TRBD1 aligns across 9 bases. The CDR3 totals 14 residues. Germline V gene lookup returns CDR1 SNHLY and CDR2 FYNNEI. V gave up 6 bases and J gave up 6 bases; unmatched junction bases: 8. Here the CDR3 DNA reads TGTGCCAGCAGCGACAGGGGGGTGGTAAAGACCCAGTACTTC. Translation: CASSDRGVVKTQYF.

This sequence joins TRBV7-9 and TRBJ2-1; the D is unclear. Per the germline V gene, CDR1 is SEHNR and CDR2 is FQNEAQ (reference sequence). The germline V and J ends were trimmed by 8 bases and 4 bases, with 15 bases remaining between them. The CDR3 contains 14 residues. CDR3 region: CASATASGYNEQFF. The CDR3 nucleotides are TGTGCCAGCGCTACCGCGTCAGGTTACAATGAGCAGTTCTTC. Full variable domain (missing parts from reference TRBV7-9 and TRBJ2-1): DTGVSQNPRHKITKRGQNVTFRCDPISEHNRLYWYRQTLGQGPEFLTYFQNEAQLEKSRLLSDRFSAERPKGSFSTLEIQRTEQGDSAMYLCASATASGYNEQFFGPGTRLTVL.

The genes are TRBV9 and TRBJ2-7; D may be TRBD2 (5 bases). The length of the CDR3 is 16 residues. Trimming stripped 0 bases from V and 4 bases from J, with 17 bases between. CDR1 is SGDLS and CDR2 is YYNGEE in the germline V gene. Written as DNA, the CDR3 is TGTGCCAGCAGCGTAGCGGCTAGCTCGGGGAATTACGAGCAGTACTTC. This gives the protein CASSVAASSGNYEQYF.

The genes are TRBV5-1 and TRBJ2-5, with D tentatively TRBD1 (7 bases). This CDR3 is 13 amino acids long. CDR1 and CDR2 (germline): SGHRS, YFSETQ. Trimming cost V 1 base and J 4 bases, with 8 bases left between them. CDR3 amino acids: CASSLQGGETQYF. The CDR3 DNA sequence: TGCGCCAGCAGCTTGCAGGGGGGAGAGACCCAGTACTTC.

The chain is built from TRBV4-1 and TRBJ2-2; 8 bases are shared with TRBD1. The ends lost 1 base at V and 5 bases at J; junction bases unmatched: 15. This CDR3 is built from 19 residues. The germline CDR1 and CDR2 sequences are MGHRA and YSYEKL. CDR3 loop: CASSQAQLGSWTGTGELFF. The CDR3 bases are TGCGCCAGCAGCCAAGCCCAACTAGGTTCCTGGACAGGGACCGGGGAGCTGTTTTTT.

This clone has more than one count but fewer than ten. The genes are TRBV21-1 and TRBJ1-3. TRBV21-1 is an annotated pseudogene. This CDR3 comprises 16 residues. This chain's CDR3 is CASSKEALLRGNTIYF. CDR3 DNA: TGTGCCAGCAGCAAAGAAGCCCTCCTGAGAGGAAACACCATATATTTT.

The V and J genes are TRBV7-2 and TRBJ1-2; 10 bases are shared with TRBD1. The V gene end was trimmed by 5 bases and the J gene end by 4 bases; junction bases not matched to a gene: 4. Germline assignment: CDR1 SGHTA and CDR2 FQGNSA. There are 14 residues in the CDR3. Here the CDR3 reads CASSRTGGGYGYTF. In DNA, the CDR3 is TGTGCCAGCAGCCGGACAGGGGGTGGCTATGGCTACACCTTC.

This clone was seen more than once but under ten times. The CDR3 protein is CASSPGQSGTEAFF. CDR3 sequence (DNA): TGTGCCAGCTCACCGGGACAGTCGGGGACTGAAGCTTTCTTT. This sequence joins TRBV18 and TRBJ1-1; TRBD1 matches 7 bases. J lost 5 bases, V lost 3 bases, and 6 bases had no gene match. There are 14 residues in the CDR3. Germline V gene data show CDR1 as KGHSH and CDR2 as LQKENI.

The sample holds one count of this clone. The V call is TRBV5-1, the J call TRBJ2-5; 9 bases are a match to TRBD1. There are 15 residues in the CDR3. J lost 1 base, V lost 4 bases, and 5 bases had no gene match. The germline CDR1 and CDR2 sequences are SGHRS and YFSETQ. The CDR3 sequence is CASSRDRVSQETQYF. Here the CDR3 DNA reads TGCGCCAGCAGCCGGGACAGGGTATCCCAAGAGACCCAGTACTTC.